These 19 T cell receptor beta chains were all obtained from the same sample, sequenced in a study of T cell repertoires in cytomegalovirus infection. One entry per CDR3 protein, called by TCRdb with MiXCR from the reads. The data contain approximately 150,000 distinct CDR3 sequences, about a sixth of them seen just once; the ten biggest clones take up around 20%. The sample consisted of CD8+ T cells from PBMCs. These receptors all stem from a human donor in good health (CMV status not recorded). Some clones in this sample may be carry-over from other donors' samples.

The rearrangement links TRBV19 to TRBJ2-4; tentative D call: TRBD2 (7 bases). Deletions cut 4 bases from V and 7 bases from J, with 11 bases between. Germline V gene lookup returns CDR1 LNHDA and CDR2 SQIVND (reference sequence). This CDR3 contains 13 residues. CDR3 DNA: TGTGCCAGTAGTACGGGGGGCCAGAACATTCAGTACTTC. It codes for CASSTGGQNIQYF.

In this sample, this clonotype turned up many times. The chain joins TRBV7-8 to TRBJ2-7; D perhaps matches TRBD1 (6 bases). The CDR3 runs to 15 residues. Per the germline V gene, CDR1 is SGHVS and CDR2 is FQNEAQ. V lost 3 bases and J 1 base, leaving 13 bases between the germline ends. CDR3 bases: TGTGCCAGCAGCTTCCCGGAACAGGGATCCTACGAGCAGTACTTC. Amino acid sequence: CASSFPEQGSYEQYF.

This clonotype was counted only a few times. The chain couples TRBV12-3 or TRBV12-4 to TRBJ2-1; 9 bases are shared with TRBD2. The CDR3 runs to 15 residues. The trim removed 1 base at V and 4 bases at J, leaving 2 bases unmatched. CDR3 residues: CASSLELAGYNEQFF. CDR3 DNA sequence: TGTGCCAGCAGTTTAGAGCTAGCGGGGTACAATGAGCAGTTCTTC.

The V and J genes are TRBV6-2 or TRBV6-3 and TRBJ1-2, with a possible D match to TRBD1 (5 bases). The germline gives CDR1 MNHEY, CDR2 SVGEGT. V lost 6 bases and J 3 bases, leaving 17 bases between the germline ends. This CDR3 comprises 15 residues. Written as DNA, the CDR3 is TGTGCCAGCAGACGACCAGGGATTGGTGACTATGGCTACACCTTC. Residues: CASRRPGIGDYGYTF.

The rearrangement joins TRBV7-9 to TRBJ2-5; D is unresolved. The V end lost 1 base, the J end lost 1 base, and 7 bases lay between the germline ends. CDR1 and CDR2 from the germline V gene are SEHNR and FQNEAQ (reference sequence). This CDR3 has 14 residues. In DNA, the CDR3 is TGTGCCAGCAGCTTAGTGCTGTCCCAAGAGACCCAGTACTTC. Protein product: CASSLVLSQETQYF.

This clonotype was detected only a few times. CDR3 amino acids: CASSFGGSGRIQYF. Here the CDR3 DNA reads TGTGCCAGCAGTTTTGGGGGCTCCGGGCGGATTCAGTACTTC. The chain carries TRBV28 and TRBJ2-4; D is perhaps TRBD1 (6 bases). Germline CDR1 MDHEN, CDR2 SYDVKM. There are 14 residues in the CDR3. V was trimmed by 3 bases and J by 10 bases, leaving 16 bases between them. The whole variable domain, filled in from reference TRBV28 and TRBJ2-4, reads DVKVTQSSRYLVKRTGEKVFLECVQDMDHENMFWYRQDPGLGLRLIYFSYDVKMKEKGDIPEGYSVSREKKERFSLILESASTNQTSMYLCASSFGGSGRIQYFGAGTRLSVL.

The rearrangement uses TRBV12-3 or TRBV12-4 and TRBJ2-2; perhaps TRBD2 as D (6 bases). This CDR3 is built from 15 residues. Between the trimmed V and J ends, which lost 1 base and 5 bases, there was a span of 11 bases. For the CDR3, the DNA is TGTGCCAGCAGTTTAGTCCTAGCGTATACCGGGGAGCTGTTTTTT. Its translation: CASSLVLAYTGELFF.

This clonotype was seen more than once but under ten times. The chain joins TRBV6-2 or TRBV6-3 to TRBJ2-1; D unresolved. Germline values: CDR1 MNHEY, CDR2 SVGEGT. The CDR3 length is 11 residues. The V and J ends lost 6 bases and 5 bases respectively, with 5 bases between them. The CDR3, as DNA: TGTGCCAGCAGCTGGAACAATGAGCAGTTCTTC. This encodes CASSWNNEQFF.

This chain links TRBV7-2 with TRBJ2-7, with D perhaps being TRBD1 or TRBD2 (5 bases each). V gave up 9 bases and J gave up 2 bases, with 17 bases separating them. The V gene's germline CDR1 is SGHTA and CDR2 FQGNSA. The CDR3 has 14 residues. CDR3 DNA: TGTGCCAGTAAACCGACAAGGGGACCCTACGAGCAGTACTTC. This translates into CASKPTRGPYEQYF.

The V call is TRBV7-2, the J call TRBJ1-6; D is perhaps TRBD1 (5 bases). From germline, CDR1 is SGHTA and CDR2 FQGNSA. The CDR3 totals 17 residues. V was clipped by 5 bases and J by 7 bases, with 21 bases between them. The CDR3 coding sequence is TGTGCCAGCAGCAAAGACAGCTACCGAACATTCAATTCACCCCTCCACTTT. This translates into CASSKDSYRTFNSPLHF.

In DNA form, the CDR3 reads TGTGCCAGCAGCCAGCCCGGGACTAGCGGAAACACCGGGGAGCTGTTTTTT. Its protein product is CASSQPGTSGNTGELFF. This chain uses TRBV7-9 with TRBJ2-2, with TRBD2 matching over 11 bases. Germline V gene data show CDR1 as SEHNR and CDR2 as FQNEAQ (reference sequence). This CDR3 region has 17 residues. The V gene end was trimmed by 5 bases and the J gene end by 2 bases; junction bases not matched to a gene: 7. Variable domain in full (rest from reference TRBV7-9 and TRBJ2-2): DTGVSQNPRHKITKRGQNVTFRCDPISEHNRLYWYRQTLGQGPEFLTYFQNEAQLEKSRLLSDRFSAERPKGSFSTLEIQRTEQGDSAMYLCASSQPGTSGNTGELFFGEGSRLTVL.

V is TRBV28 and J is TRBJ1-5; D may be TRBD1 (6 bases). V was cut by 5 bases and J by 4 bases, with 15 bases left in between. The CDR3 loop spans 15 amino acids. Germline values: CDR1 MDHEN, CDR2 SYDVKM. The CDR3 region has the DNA TGTGCCAGCAGTCCTCCAGGGGAAGCAAATCAGCCCCAGCATTTT. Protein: CASSPPGEANQPQHF.

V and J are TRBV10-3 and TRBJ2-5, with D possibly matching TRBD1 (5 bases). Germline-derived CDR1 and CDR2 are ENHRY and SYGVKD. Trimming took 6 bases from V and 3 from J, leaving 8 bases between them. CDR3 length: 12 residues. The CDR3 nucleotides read TGTGCCATCAGGGACATAGAAGAGACCCAGTACTTC. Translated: CAIRDIEETQYF.

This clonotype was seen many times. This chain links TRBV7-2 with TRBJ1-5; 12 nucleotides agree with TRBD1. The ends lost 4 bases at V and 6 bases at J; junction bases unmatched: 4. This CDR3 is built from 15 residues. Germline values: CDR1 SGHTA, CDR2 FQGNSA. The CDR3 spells CASSSGTGGLQPQHF. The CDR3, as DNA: TGTGCCAGCAGCTCCGGGACAGGGGGCCTTCAGCCCCAGCATTTT.

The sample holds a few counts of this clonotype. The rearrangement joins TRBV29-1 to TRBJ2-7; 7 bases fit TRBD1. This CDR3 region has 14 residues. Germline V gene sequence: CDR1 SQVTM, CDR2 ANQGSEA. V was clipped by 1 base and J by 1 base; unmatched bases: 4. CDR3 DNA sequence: TGCAGCGTTGAAGGACAGGGACCGTCCTACGAGCAGTACTTC. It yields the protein CSVEGQGPSYEQYF.

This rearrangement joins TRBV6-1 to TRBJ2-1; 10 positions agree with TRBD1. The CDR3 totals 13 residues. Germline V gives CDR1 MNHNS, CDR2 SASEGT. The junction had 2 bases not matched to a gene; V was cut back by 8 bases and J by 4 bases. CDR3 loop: CASRTGGYNEQFF. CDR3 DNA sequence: TGTGCCAGCCGGACAGGGGGGTACAATGAGCAGTTCTTC.

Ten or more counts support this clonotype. CDR3 in amino acids: CSVEDYRNTEAFF. CDR3 sequence (DNA): TGCAGCGTTGAAGATTACAGAAACACTGAAGCTTTCTTT. The chain combines TRBV29-1 with TRBJ1-1; D is unresolved. Trimming removed 0 bases from V and 2 bases from J, with 7 bases in between. The CDR3 spans 13 residues. CDR1 and CDR2 from the germline V gene are SQVTM and ANQGSEA.

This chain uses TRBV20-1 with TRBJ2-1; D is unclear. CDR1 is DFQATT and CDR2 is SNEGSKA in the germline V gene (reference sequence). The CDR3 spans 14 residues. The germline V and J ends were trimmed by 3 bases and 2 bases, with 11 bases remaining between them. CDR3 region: CSASFREPYNEQFF. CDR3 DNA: TGCAGTGCTAGCTTCCGAGAGCCCTACAATGAGCAGTTCTTC.

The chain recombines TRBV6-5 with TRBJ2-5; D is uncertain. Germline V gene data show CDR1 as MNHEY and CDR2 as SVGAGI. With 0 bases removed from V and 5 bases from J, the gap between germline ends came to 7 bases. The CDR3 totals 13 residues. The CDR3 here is CASSYSGVETQYF. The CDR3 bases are TGTGCCAGCAGTTACTCGGGCGTGGAGACCCAGTACTTC.